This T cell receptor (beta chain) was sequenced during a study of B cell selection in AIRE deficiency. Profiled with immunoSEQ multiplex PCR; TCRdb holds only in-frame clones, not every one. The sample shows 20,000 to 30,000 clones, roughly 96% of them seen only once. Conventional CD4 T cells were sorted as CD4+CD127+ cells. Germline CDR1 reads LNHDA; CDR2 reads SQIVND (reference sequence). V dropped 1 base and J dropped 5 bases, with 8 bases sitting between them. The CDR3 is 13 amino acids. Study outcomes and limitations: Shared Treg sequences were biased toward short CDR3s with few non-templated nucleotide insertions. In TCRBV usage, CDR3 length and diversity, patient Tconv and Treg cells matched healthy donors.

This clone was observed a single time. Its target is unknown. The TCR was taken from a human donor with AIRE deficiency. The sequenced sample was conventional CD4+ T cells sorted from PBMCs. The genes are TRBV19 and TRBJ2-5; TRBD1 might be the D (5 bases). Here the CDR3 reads CASSIGQLETQYF. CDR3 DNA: TGTGCCAGTAGTATAGGACAGTTGGAGACCCAGTACTTC.